One sample yielded the 30 T cell receptor beta chains listed below, sequenced in a study. Each CDR3 protein gets one entry after TCRdb re-called the RT-PCR reads with MiXCR. The sample consists of about 680,000 distinct CDR3 sequences, 14% of them appearing once. Sample: memory CD4+ T cells from blood. These receptors came from a female donor in good health, serving as a healthy control.

This clonotype was picked up many times. The V gene is TRBV20-1, the J gene TRBJ1-1, with D perhaps matching TRBD1 (6 bases). Germline V lookup: CDR1 DFQATT, CDR2 SNEGSKA (reference sequence). Trimming removed 6 bases from V and 4 bases from J, with 18 bases in between. This CDR3 has 14 residues. CDR3 sequence reads: CSASRQAAGTEAFF. The CDR3 DNA is TGCAGTGCCAGTCGACAGGCGGCTGGCACTGAAGCTTTCTTT.

V is TRBV20-1 and J is TRBJ2-4, with TRBD2 identical over 9 bases. The J segment lost 4 bases and the V segment lost 0 bases, leaving 13 bases of the junction unmatched. The CDR3 has 18 amino acids. The germline gives CDR1 DFQATT, CDR2 SNEGSKA (reference sequence). CDR3 bases: TGCAGTGCTAGAGATTGGACTAGCGAAGGGGCCGGAAAAAACATTCAGTACTTC. Its protein product is CSARDWTSEGAGKNIQYF.

This clonotype appeared a few times. The V gene is TRBV29-1, the J gene TRBJ2-2; 10 bases agree with TRBD1. With 6 bases clipped from V and 5 bases from J, the junction kept 6 bases outside the gene matches. Per the germline V gene, CDR1 is SQVTM and CDR2 is ANQGSEA. The CDR3 is made up of 14 amino acids. The CDR3 coding sequence is TGCAGCGTGGGGACAGGGGTTGGTACCGGGGAGCTGTTTTTT. The encoded protein is CSVGTGVGTGELFF.

This clonotype was seen a handful of times. The chain is built from TRBV5-6 and TRBJ1-3; possibly TRBD1 for D (5 bases). Germline V gene lookup returns CDR1 SGHDT and CDR2 YYEEEE. The CDR3 runs 17 residues. V was cut by 2 bases and J by 2 bases, with 17 bases left in between. CDR3 sequence (DNA): TGTGCCAGCAGCTTTATTCTCGACAGCGGAGCTGGAAACACCATATATTTT. This sequence encodes CASSFILDSGAGNTIYF.

This clonotype was observed many times. The V and J genes are TRBV29-1 and TRBJ2-7; D might be TRBD1 (5 bases). In germline, CDR1 is SQVTM, CDR2 ANQGSEA. V lost 2 bases to trimming and J lost 5 bases, with 10 bases between them. The CDR3 runs 12 residues. CDR3 region: CSVEQGPNEQYF. In nucleotides, the CDR3 is TGCAGCGTTGAACAGGGCCCCAACGAGCAGTACTTC.

This clonotype has only a few counts. The chain joins TRBV5-4 to TRBJ2-1; D ambiguous. V was shortened by 4 bases and J by 0 bases, with 11 bases between the two germline ends. This CDR3 is built from 15 residues. Germline-derived CDR1 and CDR2 are SGHNT and YYREEE (reference sequence). CDR3 residues: CASSMSLNSYNEQFF. CDR3 nucleotide sequence: TGTGCCAGCAGCATGAGCCTAAACTCCTACAATGAGCAGTTCTTC.

This clonotype occurred a few times. J is TRBJ1-2 and V is TRBV5-5; 12 nucleotides line up with TRBD1. V was clipped by 4 bases and J by 6 bases; unmatched bases: 4. Germline CDR1 SGHKS, CDR2 YYEKEE (reference sequence). This CDR3 has 14 residues. The CDR3 reads CASSRGTGGDGYTF. In DNA form, the CDR3 reads TGTGCCAGCAGCAGGGGGACAGGGGGCGATGGCTACACCTTC.

V and J are TRBV6-5 and TRBJ2-1; D perhaps matches TRBD2 (7 bases). Germline loops: CDR1 MNHEY, CDR2 SVGAGI. The CDR3 length is 16 residues. Trimming pared 4 bases from V and 7 bases from J, leaving 20 bases between. CDR3 in DNA: TGTGCCAGCAGTTTATGGGGGGGCGGGGGTACAAATGAGCAGTTCTTC. It encodes CASSLWGGGGTNEQFF.

This clonotype has ten or more counts. The rearrangement links TRBV10-3 to TRBJ1-2, with D uncertain. Germline values: CDR1 ENHRY, CDR2 SYGVKD. Trimming took 0 bases from V and 6 from J, leaving 8 bases between them. The CDR3 contains 13 residues. This CDR3 is CAISESIGNGYTF. Here the CDR3 DNA reads TGTGCCATCAGTGAGTCGATTGGAAATGGCTACACCTTC.

Comments on this clonotype: The junction shows a germline mismatch at one end, possibly a read error. The chain has TRBV5-6 and TRBJ2-1, with D perhaps matching TRBD2 (5 bases). Germline V lookup: CDR1 SGHDT, CDR2 YYEEEE. The length of the CDR3 is 14 residues. The CDR3, as DNA: TGTGCCAGCAGCTTAGGAGGTTCCTACAATAAGCAGTTCTTC. Its protein product is CASSLGGSYNKQFF.

A note on this clonotype: This clone may be a read error of a much larger clone one base away. The V gene is TRBV30, the J gene TRBJ1-1; D ambiguous. The CDR3 consists of 13 residues. V lost 2 bases and J 8 bases, leaving 15 bases between the germline ends. Germline assignment: CDR1 GTSNPN and CDR2 SVGIG (reference sequence). CDR3 coding DNA: TGTGCCTGGAGTCGCACGTTTCTGAAGGAAGCTTTCTTT. Translation: CAWSRTFLKEAFF.

This clonotype was detected only a few times. The chain has TRBV15 and TRBJ1-6; 7 bases map to TRBD1. V shed 0 bases and J 8 bases; nucleotides not matched to a gene: 1. The length of the CDR3 is 14 residues. The V gene's germline CDR1 is LNHNV and CDR2 YYDKDF (reference sequence). This CDR3 is CATSRDQGDSPLHF. The CDR3, as DNA: TGTGCCACCAGCAGAGATCAGGGGGATTCACCCCTCCACTTT.

The rearrangement joins TRBV6-6 to TRBJ2-5, with D tentatively TRBD2 (5 bases). The V end lost 2 bases, the J end lost 3 bases, and 13 bases lay between the germline ends. The CDR3 is made up of 15 amino acids. Germline V lookup: CDR1 MNHNY, CDR2 SVGAGI (reference sequence). This CDR3 is CASSYGLFNKETQYF. CDR3 nucleotide sequence: TGTGCCAGCAGTTACGGACTGTTTAATAAAGAGACCCAGTACTTC.

This clonotype turned up a few times. The chain links TRBV5-1 to TRBJ1-2; 11 bases are shared with TRBD1. Germline trimming cut 0 bases from V and 5 bases from J; bases unmatched to any gene: 3. This CDR3 is 15 amino acids long. Per the germline V gene, CDR1 is SGHRS and CDR2 is YFSETQ. CDR3 DNA: TGCGCCAGCAGCTTGGGGACAGGGGGCATTTATGGCTACACCTTC. It encodes CASSLGTGGIYGYTF.

This clonotype appeared a few times. The chain couples TRBV3-1 to TRBJ2-2; D not resolved. V was cut by 0 bases and J by 6 bases, with 8 bases left in between. CDR1 is LGHDT and CDR2 is YNNKEL in the germline V gene (reference sequence). This CDR3 is built from 14 residues. The CDR3 loop reads CASSQESRSGELFF. The DNA for the CDR3 is TGTGCCAGCAGCCAAGAGTCTCGGTCCGGGGAGCTGTTTTTT.

The V and J genes are TRBV28 and TRBJ2-7, with a tentative D call TRBD2 (6 bases). CDR1 is MDHEN, CDR2 SYDVKM, per germline. CDR3 length equals 15 residues. The V end lost 6 bases, the J end lost 5 bases, and 20 bases lay between the germline ends. This CDR3 reads CASRPLGRGGDEQYF. The CDR3 region has the DNA TGTGCCAGCAGACCACTGGGGCGGGGAGGTGACGAGCAGTACTTC.

This clonotype came up many times. The genes are TRBV29-1 and TRBJ1-5; weak D call: TRBD1 (6 bases). The length of the CDR3 is 14 residues. Trimming shortened V by 1 base and J by 6 bases, and 13 bases separated the two germline ends. The germline gives CDR1 SQVTM, CDR2 ANQGSEA. The CDR3 reads CSVEVAGDGQPQHF. The CDR3 DNA follows: TGCAGCGTTGAAGTCGCAGGGGACGGTCAGCCCCAGCATTTT.

In this sample, this clonotype turned up a few times. V usage is TRBV6-4 and J usage is TRBJ1-4; no reliable D call. V gave up 10 bases and J gave up 3 bases, with 6 bases separating them. The germline V gene has CDR1 MRHNA and CDR2 SNTAGT. This CDR3 has 11 amino acids. DNA of the CDR3: TGTGCCAAATGGGCTAATGAAAAACTGTTTTTT. This codes for CAKWANEKLFF.

This clonotype has just a few counts. V is TRBV20-1 and J is TRBJ2-1; a weak D match, TRBD1 (5 bases). The germline V and J ends were trimmed by 0 bases and 4 bases, with 7 bases remaining between them. CDR1 DFQATT and CDR2 SNEGSKA come from the germline V gene (reference sequence). This CDR3 has 13 amino acids. CDR3 nucleotides: TGCAGTGCTAGAGAGGACATGTACAATGAGCAGTTCTTC. Translation: CSAREDMYNEQFF.

This clonotype was observed a single time. The CDR3 DNA sequence: TGTGCCAGCACCCCCGTTTGGGGGACTGAAGCTTTCTTT. Protein product: CASTPVWGTEAFF. This chain connects TRBV28 to TRBJ1-1, with a possible D match to TRBD1 (5 bases). The CDR3 extends over 13 amino acids. The V and J ends lost 7 bases and 5 bases respectively, with 14 bases between them. Germline CDR1 MDHEN, CDR2 SYDVKM.

The chain employs TRBV20-1 and TRBJ2-7; D not resolved. The CDR3 totals 11 residues. Trimming pared 1 base from V and 6 bases from J, leaving 7 bases between. CDR1 is DFQATT and CDR2 is SNEGSKA in the germline V gene (reference sequence). The CDR3 sequence is CSARVGSEQYF. In DNA, the CDR3 is TGCAGTGCTAGAGTAGGCAGCGAGCAGTACTTC.

This clonotype was counted a few times. The rearrangement uses TRBV7-3 and TRBJ2-7, with TRBD2 matching 7 bases. The CDR3 contains 14 residues. CDR1 and CDR2 (germline): SGHTA, FQGTGA. With 5 bases clipped from V and 1 base from J, the junction kept 5 bases outside the gene matches. The CDR3 sequence: CASSIGEGSYEQYF. Written as DNA, the CDR3 is TGTGCCAGCAGCATAGGGGAGGGGTCCTACGAGCAGTACTTC.

This clonotype was seen only a few times. J is TRBJ2-7 and V is TRBV28; TRBD2 matches 12 bases. CDR1 and CDR2 from the germline V gene are MDHEN and SYDVKM. The trim removed 7 bases at V and 7 bases at J, leaving 11 bases unmatched. This CDR3 region has 15 residues. CDR3 loop: CASTTLLAGGSEQYF. The CDR3 coding sequence is TGTGCCAGCACTACCCTGCTAGCGGGAGGGTCGGAGCAGTACTTC. The full variable domain, rest sourced from reference TRBV28 and TRBJ2-7, is DVKVTQSSRYLVKRTGEKVFLECVQDMDHENMFWYRQDPGLGLRLIYFSYDVKMKEKGDIPEGYSVSREKKERFSLILESASTNQTSMYLCASTTLLAGGSEQYFGPGTRLTVT.

This clonotype was seen repeatedly, ten times or more. The rearrangement links TRBV9 to TRBJ2-1; TRBD2 might be the D (5 bases). The CDR3 contains 15 residues. The germline V gene has CDR1 SGDLS and CDR2 YYNGEE. Trimming removed 4 bases from V and 7 bases from J, with 18 bases in between. CDR3 residues: CASSRERSFGNEQFF. The CDR3 DNA reads as TGTGCCAGCAGCCGTGAGCGGAGCTTCGGAAATGAGCAGTTCTTC.

V and J are TRBV7-2 and TRBJ1-3; D perhaps matches TRBD1 (5 bases). V gave up 1 base and J gave up 9 bases, with 7 bases separating them. This CDR3 is built from 12 residues. CDR1 and CDR2 (germline): SGHTA, FQGNSA. The CDR3, as DNA: TGTGCCAGCAGCTTAGACGGGGGCACCATATATTTT. Protein sequence: CASSLDGGTIYF.

This clonotype was seen at least ten times. This chain connects TRBV5-1 to TRBJ1-2; maybe TRBD1 (6 bases). CDR3 size: 14 residues. Trimming cost V 0 bases and J 3 bases, with 9 bases left between them. Germline CDR1 reads SGHRS; CDR2 reads YFSETQ. For the CDR3, the DNA is TGCGCCAGCAGCTTGGACTACAGGGACTATGGCTACACCTTC. Encoded protein: CASSLDYRDYGYTF. Variable domain in full (rest from reference TRBV5-1 and TRBJ1-2): KAGVTQTPRYLIKTRGQQVTLSCSPISGHRSVSWYQQTPGQGLQFLFEYFSETQRNKGNFPGRFSGRQFSNSRSEMNVSTLELGDSALYLCASSLDYRDYGYTFGSGTRLTVV.

Here the CDR3 reads CASSASPTGENSPLHF. The CDR3 DNA reads TGTGCCAGCAGCGCTTCCCCGACAGGGGAGAATTCACCCCTCCACTTT. The V and J genes are TRBV27 and TRBJ1-6, with TRBD1 identical over 8 bases. Trimming at V came to 6 bases and at J to 7 bases, leaving 11 bases not matched to a gene. CDR1 and CDR2 from the germline V gene are MNHEY and SMNVEV (reference sequence). The CDR3 covers 16 residues.

The J gene is TRBJ1-1, the V gene TRBV20-1; perhaps TRBD1 as D (6 bases). Germline lookup yields CDR1 DFQATT and CDR2 SNEGSKA (reference sequence). The length of the CDR3 is 13 residues. Trimming removed 1 base from V and 6 bases from J, with 12 bases in between. This chain's CDR3 is CSARAVGGAEAFF. CDR3 in DNA: TGCAGTGCTAGAGCAGTAGGGGGGGCTGAAGCTTTCTTT.

This clonotype was counted many times. The rearrangement uses TRBV7-2 and TRBJ2-7; D could derive from TRBD1 or TRBD2 (5 bases each). Between the trimmed V and J ends, which lost 5 bases and 0 bases, there was a span of 11 bases. There are 14 residues in the CDR3. Per the germline V gene, CDR1 is SGHTA and CDR2 is FQGNSA. CDR3: CASSRDPSSYEQYF. CDR3 nucleotide sequence: TGTGCCAGCAGCCGGGACCCCAGCTCCTACGAGCAGTACTTC.

The V gene is TRBV6-2 or TRBV6-3, the J gene TRBJ2-7, with D possibly matching TRBD2 (5 bases). V lost 5 bases and J 2 bases, leaving 10 bases between the germline ends. The CDR3 spans 13 residues. Germline V gene data show CDR1 as MNHEY and CDR2 as SVGEGT. The CDR3: CASSHTGTYEQYF. CDR3 in DNA: TGTGCCAGCAGTCACACCGGGACCTACGAGCAGTACTTC.